This T cell receptor (beta chain) originates from a study of T cell responses to AZD1222 COVID-19 vaccine. The CDR3 is 14 amino acids. Germline CDR1 WNHNN, CDR2 SYGVQD (reference sequence). V gave up 3 bases and J gave up 4 bases; unmatched junction bases: 4. The repertoire was sequenced with immunoSEQ multiplex PCR; TCRdb's copy has only in-frame clones and lacks some. The sample carries some 120,000 clones, less than 95% recorded once. With regard to this clone: Its antigen remains unidentified.

Findings and caveats of the study: Mostly white British, mostly female donors; authors suggested clonal diversity may be underestimated.

The source of this sequence is an adult in good health. V is TRBV10-1 and J is TRBJ2-5; 8 nucleotides match TRBD2. Source: peripheral blood, taken on day 0 of MenACWY control vaccination. The CDR3: CASSDSGGLETQYF. The CDR3 region has the DNA TGCGCCAGCAGTGACAGCGGGGGTCTAGAGACCCAGTACTTC.